A selection of T cell receptor beta chains follows, all from one sample in a study of blood T cell repertoires in COVID-19. Sequencing was performed with immunoSEQ multiplex PCR; in TCRdb, only in-frame clones are kept and a portion is missing. Seen here are roughly 260,000 clones, roughly 90% observed once, and the top ten hold approximately 4%. The source material was peripheral blood. Every receptor here comes from a man in his sixties who had recovered from COVID-19. CDR3s include the opening cysteine and the closing phenylalanine or tryptophan. A D gene is named only where the DNA matches it firmly. Some rows mark clone size as missing; the rest say once, few, many or name a class of expanded clone.

TRBJ1-6	NA	TRBV5-1	NA	TGCGCCAGCAGCCGGGCGGGGGACATCTATAATTCACCCCTCCACTTT	CASSRAGDIYNSPLHF
TRBJ2-3	once	TRBV18	TRBD1	TGTGCCAGCTCACCGGGACAGGTCTTGAGCACAGATACGCAGTATTTT	CASSPGQVLSTDTQYF
TRBJ1-1	NA	TRBV5-1	TRBD1	TGCGCCAGCAGCGTACGCCCGGGACAGGGGACTGAAGCTTTCTTT	CASSVRPGQGTEAFF
TRBJ2-1	once	TRBV3-1/TRBV3-2	TRBD2	TGTGCCAGCAGCCCAGGACTAGCGGGGGGGCCCTACAATGAGCAGTTCTTC	CASSPGLAGGPYNEQFF
TRBJ1-6	NA	TRBV7-2	NA	TGTGCCAGCAGCTTTATCAGGGCTTATAATTCACCCCTCCACTTT	CASSFIRAYNSPLHF
TRBJ2-2	NA	TRBV14	NA	TGTGCCAGCAGCCAAGAGGCCCTCACGAACACCGGGGAGCTGTTTTTT	CASSQEALTNTGELFF
TRBJ1-1	NA	TRBV5-5	TRBD1	TGTGCCAGCAGCTTGGCGGGACAGAAGAACACTGAAGCTTTCTTT	CASSLAGQKNTEAFF
TRBJ2-3	NA	TRBV11-2	NA	TGTGCCAGCAGCTTAGGGCAGGGGCGCACAGATACGCAGTATTTT	CASSLGQGRTDTQYF
TRBJ2-7	NA	TRBV7-2	NA	TGTGCCAGCAGCCCCGGTGGGGGCCCCTACGAGCAGTACTTC	CASSPGGGPYEQYF
TRBJ2-3	NA	TRBV5-4	TRBD1	TGTGCCAGCAGCTTGGGGACAGGGCGCACAGATACGCAGTATTTT	CASSLGTGRTDTQYF
TRBJ2-3	NA	TRBV5-1	TRBD2	TGCGCCAGCAGCGTCGGGACTAGCGGGGGCCCCACAGATACGCAGTATTTT	CASSVGTSGGPTDTQYF
TRBJ2-3	NA	TRBV27	NA	TGTGCCAGCAGTTCGCGGCGGGGGCCTAGCACAGATACGCAGTATTTT	CASSSRRGPSTDTQYF
TRBJ2-7	once	TRBV19	TRBD1	TGTGCCAGTAGTATCGGACAGGGGCTGAACGAGCAGTACTTC	CASSIGQGLNEQYF
TRBJ1-2	NA	TRBV19	NA	TGTGCCAGTAGTATCCCAAGGGGCTATGGCTACACCTTC	CASSIPRGYGYTF
TRBJ1-6	NA	TRBV11-1	TRBD1	TGTGCCAGCAGCTTAGGGGACAGGGGGTTTTCACCCCTCCACTTT	CASSLGDRGFSPLHF
TRBJ1-2	NA	TRBV29-1	NA	TGCAGCGTTGAAGTTAGGGCAGGGGCAAACTATGGCTACACCTTC	CSVEVRAGANYGYTF
TRBJ2-1	NA	TRBV7-2	NA	TGTGCCAGCACCCGGGACACCTATTCAAATGAGCAGTTCTTC	CASTRDTYSNEQFF
TRBJ1-3	NA	TRBV18	NA	TGTGCCAGCTCACAACTCGCCCGGGGTTCCCGGGCTGGAAACACCATATATTTT	CASSQLARGSRAGNTIYF
TRBJ1-1	NA	TRBV6-6	TRBD1	TGTGCCAGCAGTTACTCGACAGGGGGCACTGAAGCTTTCTTT	CASSYSTGGTEAFF
TRBJ1-5	NA	TRBV4-2	NA	TGTGCCAGCAGCCAATCTAACAATCAGCCCCAGCATTTT	CASSQSNNQPQHF
TRBJ2-1	NA	TRBV29-1	NA	TGCAGCGTTGAAGAGGACAGCTCCTACAATGAGCAGTTCTTC	CSVEEDSSYNEQFF
TRBJ1-1	NA	TRBV30	NA	TGTGCCTGGAGTATTGGGGGGAGTTCGACTGAAGCTTTCTTT	CAWSIGGSSTEAFF
TRBJ1-5	once	TRBV7-9	TRBD1	TGTGCCAGCAGCGGCCCCCAGGGGGCGAACAATCAGCCCCAGCATTTT	CASSGPQGANNQPQHF
TRBJ2-7	NA	TRBV4-2	TRBD2	TGTGCCAGCAGCCCCGCTAGCGGGGGCTGGGGGGAGCAGTACTTC	CASSPASGGWGEQYF
TRBJ2-1	NA	TRBV12-3/TRBV12-4	NA	TGTGCCAGCAGTCAGTCGTGGGGGGTTGAGCAGTTCTTC	CASSQSWGVEQFF
TRBJ2-5	NA	TRBV11-2	NA	TGTGCCAGCAGCTCCCCCAGGGGCGCGGAGACCCAGTACTTC	CASSSPRGAETQYF
TRBJ2-1	NA	TRBV27	NA	TGTGCCAGCAGCCTCCTCTACAATGAGCAGTTCTTC	CASSLLYNEQFF
TRBJ2-5	NA	TRBV7-9	TRBD1	TGTGCCAGCAGCCCAGGCGGGACAGGGGGCCTACTCGAGACCCAGTACTTC	CASSPGGTGGLLETQYF
TRBJ2-5	NA	TRBV2	TRBD1	TGTGCCAGTGTGGGACAGGGGATGAGCGAGGAGACCCAGTACTTC	CASVGQGMSEETQYF
TRBJ2-7	NA	TRBV7-3	NA	TGTGCCAGCAGGCCCCCCCGATTCGGGGGCTCCTACGAGCAGTACTTC	CASRPPRFGGSYEQYF
TRBJ1-4	NA	TRBV4-2	TRBD1	TGTGCCAGCAGCCAAGATCGAGGACAGGGTAATGAAAAACTGTTTTTT	CASSQDRGQGNEKLFF
TRBJ2-7	NA	TRBV19	TRBD1	TGTGCCAGTAGTAAGGGGACAGGGGCGGCCTACGAGCAGTACTTC	CASSKGTGAAYEQYF
TRBJ2-7	once	TRBV13	TRBD1	TGTGCCAGCAGCTTTACAGGGACAGGAGGCAACGAGCAGTACTTC	CASSFTGTGGNEQYF
TRBJ2-5	NA	TRBV19	TRBD2	TGTGCCAGTAGTGCAACTAGCGGGGGTGGTGTGGAGACCCAGTACTTC	CASSATSGGGVETQYF
TRBJ1-4	NA	TRBV5-1	NA	TGCGCCAGCAGCTTGTCCGGGGGGAATGAAAAACTGTTTTTT	CASSLSGGNEKLFF
TRBJ2-1	NA	TRBV6-5	NA	TGTGCCACGCGGGGACAGATGACCTACAATGAGCAGTTCTTC	CATRGQMTYNEQFF
TRBJ2-1	once	TRBV19	NA	TGTGCCAGTAATTTCCGGGAGTCCTACAATGAGCAGTTCTTC	CASNFRESYNEQFF
TRBJ2-2	NA	TRBV7-9	NA	TGTGCCAGCAGACCACCCCCCAGACTTTCGAACACCGGGGAGCTGTTTTTT	CASRPPPRLSNTGELFF
TRBJ2-5	NA	TRBV7-9	NA	TGTGCCAGCAGCTTAGTGCGGGCCCGTGTAGAGACCCAGTACTTC	CASSLVRARVETQYF
TRBJ2-2	NA	TRBV10-3	TRBD1	TGTGCCATCAGTGAAAATCAGGGGGCCGGGGAGCTGTTTTTT	CAISENQGAGELFF
TRBJ2-3	NA	TRBV2	NA	TGTGCCAGCAGTGGGAAGGGGACAACCACAGATACGCAGTATTTT	CASSGKGTTTDTQYF
TRBJ1-1	NA	TRBV19	NA	TGTGCCAGTACCACAGGCCGGAACACTGAAGCTTTCTTT	CASTTGRNTEAFF
TRBJ1-1	NA	TRBV7-3	TRBD1	TGTGCCAGCAGCTCGGGACAGGGCGTTGAAGCTTTCTTT	CASSSGQGVEAFF
TRBJ1-2	NA	TRBV6-5	NA	TGTGCCAGCAGTTACTCGGTACAGGGCGGCTACACCTTC	CASSYSVQGGYTF
TRBJ1-5	NA	TRBV9	TRBD1	TGTGCCAGCAGCGCTACTACAGGGGCGGGCCAGCCCCAGCATTTT	CASSATTGAGQPQHF
TRBJ1-1	NA	TRBV27	TRBD1	TGTGCCAGCAGTTTGGGTAGGGGGCCCACTGAAGCTTTCTTT	CASSLGRGPTEAFF
TRBJ2-7	NA	TRBV5-8	NA	TGTGCCAACCGCAGGGAAACCTCCTACGAGCAGTACTTC	CANRRETSYEQYF
TRBJ2-5	NA	TRBV9	NA	TGTGCCAGCACCCTCCGGGACACAGCAAAAGAGACCCAGTACTTC	CASTLRDTAKETQYF
TRBJ2-3	NA	TRBV19	NA	TGTGCCAGTAGTATTTTACAATCCACAGATACGCAGTATTTT	CASSILQSTDTQYF
TRBJ2-7	once	TRBV11-2	NA	TGTGCCAGCAGCTTAGATCCGGGGTACGAGCAGTACTTC	CASSLDPGYEQYF
TRBJ2-6	NA	TRBV3-1/TRBV3-2	NA	TGTGCCAGCAGCCAAGCAGGCCGCTCTGGGGCCAACGTCCTGACTTTC	CASSQAGRSGANVLTF
TRBJ2-5	NA	TRBV5-4	NA	TGTGCCAGCAGCTCCCCTAGCTGGGAGACCCAGTACTTC	CASSSPSWETQYF
TRBJ1-2	few	TRBV6-1	NA	TGTGCCAGCAGTGAGAGGAAGTCTACCCATGGCTACACCTTC	CASSERKSTHGYTF